The 18 T cell receptor beta chains below all came from one sample that was sequenced in a study of blood T cell repertoires in COVID-19. The table came from immunoSEQ multiplex PCR; TCRdb's copy has only in-frame clones and leaves some out. The sample lists some 300,000 clones; about 90% were seen once. Source material: PBMCs or T cells enriched from blood (not recorded which). These receptors originate from a woman aged 45 to 65 who had been exposed to COVID-19.

The rearrangement uses TRBV2 and TRBJ2-7, with TRBD1 matching 8 bases. This CDR3 is 15 amino acids long. J was trimmed by 2 bases and V by 5 bases; bases with no gene match: 8. The germline V gene has CDR1 SNHLY and CDR2 FYNNEI. CDR3 protein: CASSYRTGRTYEQYF. CDR3 nucleotides: TGTGCCAGCAGTTACAGGACAGGGCGCACCTACGAGCAGTACTTC. The variable domain in full, with the rest retrieved from reference TRBV2 and TRBJ2-7, is EPEVTQTPSHQVTQMGQEVILRCVPISNHLYFYWYRQILGQKVEFLVSFYNNEISEKSEIFDDQFSVERPDGSNFTLKIRSTKLEDSAMYFCASSYRTGRTYEQYFGPGTRLTVT.

The J gene is TRBJ2-7, the V gene TRBV2, with 11 bases lining up with TRBD1. With V trimmed by 7 bases and J by 5 bases, 4 bases remained unmatched. CDR3 length: 13 amino acids. The V gene's germline CDR1 is SNHLY and CDR2 FYNNEI. CDR3 amino acids: CASTRDRGDEQYF. DNA for the CDR3: TGTGCCAGCACCCGGGACAGGGGGGACGAGCAGTACTTC.

The genes are TRBV7-9 and TRBJ2-3; 10 bases are a match to TRBD2. CDR3 length: 15 amino acids. V dropped 5 bases and J dropped 5; count of bases not matched to a gene: 7. Germline loops: CDR1 SEHNR, CDR2 FQNEAQ (reference sequence). The CDR3 loop reads CASSTAGGPGDTQYF. The CDR3 DNA reads as TGTGCCAGCAGCACAGCGGGGGGGCCCGGAGATACGCAGTATTTT.

The table lists this clone with a count of one. V gene TRBV10-3 combines with J gene TRBJ1-6, with D maybe TRBD1 (6 bases). Per the germline V gene, CDR1 is ENHRY and CDR2 is SYGVKD. CDR3 length: 15 residues. The ends were cut back, 11 bases at V and 5 bases at J, with 19 bases in the middle. As DNA, the CDR3 is TGTGCCGTCGGGGGGGGCCGGTCCAATAATTCACCCCTCCACTTT. It translates to CAVGGGRSNNSPLHF.

This chain uses TRBV5-4 with TRBJ1-5; 9 nucleotides match TRBD1. V was pared by 4 bases and J by 5 bases, with 10 bases of the junction left unmatched. CDR3 length: 16 residues. CDR1 and CDR2 from the germline V gene are SGHNT and YYREEE (reference sequence). CDR3 amino acids: CASSRLGQGVDQPQHF. The CDR3 nucleotides are TGTGCCAGCAGCCGATTGGGACAGGGAGTGGATCAGCCCCAGCATTTT.

This clone was seen just once. The chain has TRBV28 and TRBJ1-1; TRBD1 agrees at 7 bases. CDR1 and CDR2 (germline): MDHEN, SYDVKM. The CDR3 is 11 residues long. The V and J ends lost 8 bases and 9 bases, in that order; junction bases with no gene match: 6. This CDR3 reads CASDLRGQAFF. In DNA, the CDR3 is TGTGCCAGCGACCTAAGGGGGCAAGCTTTCTTT.

J is TRBJ2-3 and V is TRBV28; D unclear. From germline, CDR1 is MDHEN and CDR2 SYDVKM. This CDR3 spans 16 amino acids. V lost 3 bases, J lost 2 bases, and 15 bases lay in between. CDR3 sequence (DNA): TGTGCCAGCAGTTTTTCACGGTCATTCATCACAGATACGCAGTATTTT. It specifies CASSFSRSFITDTQYF.

This clone came up a few times. The chain uses TRBV5-6 and TRBJ2-1, with 8 bases that match TRBD2. This CDR3 contains 15 residues. CDR1 is SGHDT and CDR2 is YYEEEE in the germline V gene. The junction had 9 bases not matched to a gene; V was cut back by 4 bases and J by 6 bases. This CDR3 reads CASSPPGGPSNEQFF. CDR3 nucleotides: TGTGCCAGCAGCCCCCCGGGGGGGCCCTCCAATGAGCAGTTCTTC.

This clone occurred once. Other nucleotide sequences in the sample specify the same CDR3. The chain has TRBV12-3 or TRBV12-4 and TRBJ1-1; no definite D call. This CDR3 region has 12 residues. Trimming removed 2 bases from V and 3 bases from J, with 4 bases in between. The CDR3 loop is CASSLSDTEAFF. CDR3 nucleotide sequence: TGTGCCAGCAGTTTATCAGACACTGAAGCTTTCTTT.

The chain is built from TRBV7-2 and TRBJ2-2; TRBD2 matches at 8 bases. The CDR3 loop spans 16 amino acids. Looked up from germline, CDR1 is SGHTA and CDR2 is FQGNSA. V lost 1 base and J lost 4; bases outside the gene matches: 5. CDR3 amino acids: CASSLGLARVTGELFF. As DNA, the CDR3 is TGTGCCAGCAGCTTAGGACTAGCGCGTGTCACCGGGGAGCTGTTTTTT.

This chain uses TRBV28 with TRBJ1-2, with 12 bases identical to TRBD1. The junction had 12 bases not matched to a gene; V was cut back by 3 bases and J by 4 bases. Germline V gene lookup returns CDR1 MDHEN and CDR2 SYDVKM. The CDR3 extends over 18 amino acids. The CDR3 spells CASSFPGTGGSGGYGYTF. The CDR3 nucleotides read TGTGCCAGCAGTTTCCCCGGGACAGGGGGCTCGGGAGGCTATGGCTACACCTTC.

This clone has a single count. J is TRBJ2-7 and V is TRBV7-9; 9 bases fit TRBD1. The V and J ends lost 3 bases and 3 bases, in that order; junction bases with no gene match: 6. This CDR3 has 15 amino acids. Germline CDR1 reads SEHNR; CDR2 reads FQNEAQ (reference sequence). The CDR3 spells CASSFSDRGFYEQYF. The CDR3 DNA follows: TGTGCCAGCAGCTTTAGTGACAGGGGGTTCTACGAGCAGTACTTC.

This chain links TRBV28 with TRBJ1-1; D is perhaps TRBD1 (5 bases). Germline assignment: CDR1 MDHEN and CDR2 SYDVKM. This CDR3 region has 16 residues. Trimming stripped 3 bases from V and 0 bases from J, with 14 bases between. CDR3 bases: TGTGCCAGCAGTTTCTCAGGGATGGGGATGAACACTGAAGCTTTCTTT. Its translation is CASSFSGMGMNTEAFF.

There are a few counts of this clone. V and J are TRBV5-1 and TRBJ1-5; tentative D call: TRBD1 (6 bases). V was shortened by 0 bases and J by 6 bases, with 13 bases between the two germline ends. The length of the CDR3 is 15 residues. Germline V lookup: CDR1 SGHRS, CDR2 YFSETQ. The CDR3 region has the DNA TGCGCCAGCAGCTTGGCGGGGGGCGGCGGTCAGCCCCAGCATTTT. This gives the protein CASSLAGGGGQPQHF.

The DNA of the CDR3 is TGTGCCAGCACCCAGGGGGGTCGAGAGACCCAGTACTTC. Translating it yields CASTQGGRETQYF. The rearrangement links TRBV28 to TRBJ2-5; D possibly corresponds to TRBD1 (7 bases). Germline CDR1 and CDR2: MDHEN and SYDVKM. Trimming pared 7 bases from V and 4 bases from J, leaving 13 bases between. This CDR3 is built from 13 residues.

The rearrangement joins TRBV3-1 (or the pseudogene TRBV3-2) to TRBJ2-1; 7 bases align to TRBD1. Unmatched junction bases numbered 5, after V lost 1 base and J lost 5 bases. The CDR3 covers 15 residues. The germline CDR1 and CDR2 sequences are LGHDT and YNNKEL (reference sequence). CDR3 in amino acids: CASSQVRGQNNEQFF. The CDR3 DNA sequence: TGTGCCAGCAGCCAAGTCCGGGGACAGAACAATGAGCAGTTCTTC.

This sequence joins TRBV5-1 and TRBJ2-7; the match to TRBD2 covers 12 bases. J lost 0 bases, V lost 7 bases, and 8 bases had no gene match. Looked up from germline, CDR1 is SGHRS and CDR2 is YFSETQ. The CDR3 covers 16 residues. The DNA for the CDR3 is TGCGCCAGCCAACTAGCGGGGGGTGCTAACTCCTACGAGCAGTACTTC. Translating it yields CASQLAGGANSYEQYF.

The chain has TRBV7-2 and TRBJ2-2, with 13 bases lining up with TRBD2. This CDR3 is built from 16 residues. Germline values: CDR1 SGHTA, CDR2 FQGNSA. Losses at the gene ends were 6 bases for V and 4 bases for J; bases not matched to a gene: 5. The CDR3 is CASRLAGGTGTGELFF. CDR3 DNA sequence: TGTGCCAGCAGACTAGCGGGGGGGACGGGCACCGGGGAGCTGTTTTTT.